The 15 T cell receptor beta chains below all came from one sample that was sequenced in a study of OX40 agonist ivuxolimab in advanced cancers. The library was obtained by the immunoSEQ multiplex PCR assay. Sourced from immuneACCESS, this table was stored by TCRdb with only in-frame sequences that have V and J called. A share of the clones is absent; for the studies checked, an unresolved V gene accounts for under half, and the remainder has no known explanation. The sample profile shows approximately 10,000 clones; 70% to 90% of them were found once. Over 10% of the sample is in the top ten clones. The sample here was CD4+ or CD8+ T cells sorted from blood, taken in a trial of the OX40 agonist ivuxolimab. These receptors were collected from an adult with an advanced solid tumor such as melanoma, head and neck, liver or kidney cancer.

This clone was observed once. The chain uses TRBV4-1 and TRBJ2-3; a weak D match, TRBD2 (6 bases). The CDR3 consists of 15 residues. The V and J ends lost 1 base and 0 bases respectively, with 8 bases between them. Germline-derived CDR1 and CDR2 are MGHRA and YSYEKL. CDR3 region: CASSQVSGSTDTQYF. The CDR3, as DNA: TGCGCCAGCAGCCAAGTCAGCGGGAGCACAGATACGCAGTATTTT.

The V call is TRBV7-3, the J call TRBJ2-3; 9 bases are a match to TRBD1. Germline-derived CDR1 and CDR2 are SGHTA and FQGTGA. The CDR3 spans 14 residues. Germline trimming cut 6 bases from V and 2 bases from J; bases unmatched to any gene: 3. The CDR3 here is CASSRQGDTDTQYF. CDR3 sequence (DNA): TGTGCCAGCAGTCGACAGGGGGACACAGATACGCAGTATTTT.

This chain links TRBV7-8 with TRBJ1-5, with unresolved D. Germline-derived CDR1 and CDR2 are SGHVS and FQNEAQ. The CDR3 totals 17 residues. V was shortened by 5 bases and J by 0 bases, with 17 bases between the two germline ends. The CDR3 nucleotides read TGTGCCAGCAGCCCCGGCGGGCGAACCTATAGCAATCAGCCCCAGCATTTT. Translation gives CASSPGGRTYSNQPQHF.

The V gene is TRBV27, the J gene TRBJ2-7, with 12 bases that match TRBD2. V dropped 4 bases and J dropped 2; count of bases not matched to a gene: 6. The CDR3 totals 16 residues. Germline CDR1 is MNHEY and CDR2 is SMNVEV (reference sequence). In DNA, the CDR3 is TGTGCCAGCAGTTACATACTAGCGGGGGGAACCTACGAGCAGTACTTC. Translation gives CASSYILAGGTYEQYF.

J is TRBJ2-1 and V is TRBV7-8; D unclear. The CDR3 contains 15 residues. V was pared by 1 base and J by 2 bases, with 9 bases between. Germline V gives CDR1 SGHVS, CDR2 FQNEAQ. CDR3 bases: TGTGCCAGCAGCTTAGGTGGGTCCCCCTACAATGAGCAGTTCTTC. This codes for CASSLGGSPYNEQFF. Variable domain in full (rest from reference TRBV7-8 and TRBJ2-1): GAGVSQSPRYKVAKRGQDVALRCDPISGHVSLFWYQQALGQGPEFLTYFQNEAQLDKSGLPSDRFFAERPEGSVSTLKIQRTQQEDSAVYLCASSLGGSPYNEQFFGPGTRLTVL.

This clone was picked up a small number of times. The V and J genes are TRBV15 and TRBJ2-4; D gene unclear. The V and J ends lost 6 bases and 5 bases respectively, with 8 bases between them. The length of the CDR3 is 12 residues. The germline V gene encodes CDR1 LNHNV and CDR2 YYDKDF (reference sequence). The CDR3 here is CATRSSQNIQYF. DNA of the CDR3: TGTGCCACCAGAAGTAGCCAAAACATTCAGTACTTC.

Here the CDR3 reads CASSIGDRGFVEQYF. CDR3 sequence (DNA): TGTGCCAGTAGTATAGGGGACAGGGGCTTCGTTGAGCAGTACTTC. This chain links TRBV19 with TRBJ2-7; 10 positions match TRBD1. Germline values: CDR1 LNHDA, CDR2 SQIVND (reference sequence). This CDR3 is 15 amino acids long. With 1 base clipped from V and 7 bases from J, the junction kept 7 bases outside the gene matches.

This chain joins TRBV13 and TRBJ2-3, with D hard to call. From germline, CDR1 is PRHDT and CDR2 FYEKMQ (reference sequence). V was pared by 5 bases and J by 0 bases, with 12 bases between. This CDR3 has 15 residues. CDR3 DNA sequence: TGTGCCAGCAGCCCTACGACCTTTAGCACAGATACGCAGTATTTT. Translation gives CASSPTTFSTDTQYF.

This clone was counted between two and nine times. The V and J genes are TRBV6-5 and TRBJ1-6; D is perhaps TRBD1 (5 bases). The V end lost 8 bases, the J end lost 3 bases, and 8 bases lay between the germline ends. CDR1 is MNHEY, CDR2 SVGAGI, per germline. This CDR3 is 13 amino acids long. CDR3 amino acids: CASSDSYNSPLHF. CDR3 nucleotides: TGTGCCAGCTCCGACAGCTATAATTCACCCCTCCACTTT.

V is TRBV11-3 and J is TRBJ1-2; 9 nucleotides agree with TRBD1. The CDR3 consists of 15 residues. Per germline, CDR1 SGHNT and CDR2 YENEEA. After removal of 4 bases from V and 6 bases from J, the junction contained 9 bases not matched to a gene. The CDR3 DNA reads TGTGCCAGCAGCTACCGGGACAGGGAAGCTGATGGCTACACCTTC. The encoded protein is CASSYRDREADGYTF.

The chain combines TRBV7-9 with TRBJ1-5; D is undetermined. CDR3 length equals 12 residues. V was pared by 1 base and J by 16 bases, with 14 bases between. CDR1 and CDR2 (germline): SEHNR, FQNEAQ (reference sequence). Here the CDR3 reads CASSLESQEEHF. The CDR3 DNA is TGTGCCAGCAGCTTAGAAAGCCAGGAAGAACATTTT. The variable domain in full, completed from reference TRBV7-9 and TRBJ1-5, reads DTGVSQNPRHKITKRGQNVTFRCDPISEHNRLYWYRQTLGQGPEFLTYFQNEAQLEKSRLLSDRFSAERPKGSFSTLEIQRTEQGDSAMYLCASSLESQEEHFGDGTRLSIL.

V and J are TRBV19 and TRBJ1-4, with 9 bases lining up with TRBD1. V lost 6 bases and J lost 7; bases outside the gene matches: 6. The CDR3 spans 14 residues. CDR1 LNHDA and CDR2 SQIVND come from the germline V gene (reference sequence). The chain's CDR3 is CASSSWDRAEKLFF. For the CDR3, the DNA is TGTGCCAGTAGCTCCTGGGACAGGGCTGAAAAACTGTTTTTT.

This chain uses TRBV27 with TRBJ2-3; D not resolved. Germline CDR1 is MNHEY and CDR2 is SMNVEV (reference sequence). V lost 1 base to trimming and J lost 1 base, with 9 bases between them. The CDR3 is 15 residues long. CDR3 in DNA: TGTGCCAGCAGTTTATATGGGGATCGCACAGATACGCAGTATTTT. It encodes CASSLYGDRTDTQYF.

This chain joins TRBV10-3 and TRBJ2-3, with 11 bases matching TRBD2. Per the germline V gene, CDR1 is ENHRY and CDR2 is SYGVKD. Losses at the gene ends were 10 bases for V and 0 bases for J; bases not matched to a gene: 15. The CDR3 covers 18 residues. The CDR3 sequence is CAREGLAGGMTSTDTQYF. CDR3 sequence (DNA): TGTGCCAGGGAAGGGCTAGCGGGGGGAATGACTAGCACAGATACGCAGTATTTT.

This clone was recorded once. J is TRBJ2-5 and V is TRBV13, with D unclear. Trimming pared 0 bases from V and 2 bases from J, leaving 13 bases between. Germline V gene data show CDR1 as PRHDT and CDR2 as FYEKMQ (reference sequence). The CDR3 is made up of 16 amino acids. CDR3 protein: CASSLGSVSGQETQYF. The CDR3 DNA reads TGTGCCAGCAGCTTAGGCAGTGTGTCAGGTCAAGAGACCCAGTACTTC.